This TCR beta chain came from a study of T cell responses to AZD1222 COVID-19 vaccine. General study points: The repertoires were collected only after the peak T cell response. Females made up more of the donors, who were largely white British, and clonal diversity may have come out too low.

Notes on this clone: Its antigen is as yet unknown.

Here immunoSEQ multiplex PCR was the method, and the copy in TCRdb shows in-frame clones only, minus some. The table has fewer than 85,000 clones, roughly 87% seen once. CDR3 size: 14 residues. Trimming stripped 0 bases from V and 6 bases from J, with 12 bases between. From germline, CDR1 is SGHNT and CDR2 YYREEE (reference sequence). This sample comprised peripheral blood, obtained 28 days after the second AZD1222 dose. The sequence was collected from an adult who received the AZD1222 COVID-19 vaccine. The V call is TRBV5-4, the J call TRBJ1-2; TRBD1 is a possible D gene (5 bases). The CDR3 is CASSLASRVDGYTF. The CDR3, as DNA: TGTGCCAGCAGCTTGGCGAGCAGGGTTGATGGCTACACCTTC.